The 26 T cell receptor beta chains given below trace back to one sample, sequenced in a study of monozygotic twins with inflammatory bowel disease. One entry per CDR3 protein, without DNA, is what TCRdb gives after re-calling the 5' RACE reads. The listing records around 450,000 distinct CDR3 sequences. Sequenced: blood. Receptors originate from a human donor with ulcerative colitis or Crohn's disease, or a healthy co-twin of an affected twin (not recorded which).

The V and J genes are TRBV5-8 and TRBJ2-5. Germline V gives CDR1 SGHTS, CDR2 YDEGEE. This CDR3 spans 14 amino acids. The CDR3 loop reads CASSSLGFGGTQYF.

This chain links TRBV5-1 with TRBJ1-6; TCRdb names TRBD1, which stays unverified in the absence of DNA. Germline V gene data show CDR1 as SGHRS and CDR2 as YFSETQ. The CDR3 is made up of 15 amino acids. The CDR3 region is CASSLLSVAGSPLHF.

The V call is TRBV5-1, the J call TRBJ2-7; checking the TCRdb D call of TRBD1 is not possible without DNA. Germline-derived CDR1 and CDR2 are SGHRS and YFSETQ. The CDR3 consists of 13 residues. Here the CDR3 reads CASSLLPDNEQYF.

The chain joins TRBV3-1 to TRBJ1-2; TCRdb lists TRBD1, though no DNA is available to test this call. Germline CDR1 reads LGHDT; CDR2 reads YNNKEL (reference sequence). The CDR3 has 14 amino acids. The CDR3 sequence is CASSQSAGRYGYTF.

The chain uses TRBV12-3 or TRBV12-4 and TRBJ1-2; as DNA is missing, the TRBD1 call by TCRdb cannot be tested. There are 13 residues in the CDR3. CDR3 residues: CASTLYRAEGYTF.

The rearrangement uses TRBV11-2 and TRBJ2-1. CDR1 is SGHAT and CDR2 is FQNNGV in the germline V gene. The CDR3 runs 13 residues. CDR3 region: CASSFDPDGEQFF.

V usage is TRBV7-9 and J usage is TRBJ2-7; the TCRdb call, TRBD1, lacks DNA for checking. The germline CDR1 and CDR2 sequences are SEHNR and FQNEAQ (reference sequence). The CDR3 has 17 amino acids. The CDR3: CASSFRAGALPSYEQYF. Full variable domain (missing parts from reference TRBV7-9 and TRBJ2-7): DTGVSQNPRHKITKRGQNVTFRCDPISEHNRLYWYRQTLGQGPEFLTYFQNEAQLEKSRLLSDRFSAERPKGSFSTLEIQRTEQGDSAMYLCASSFRAGALPSYEQYFGPGTRLTVT.

The CDR3 protein is CASRGMRESYNEQFF. The chain carries TRBV21-1 and TRBJ2-1; without DNA, the TCRdb call of TRBD2 cannot be checked. TRBV21-1 is reported as a pseudogene. The CDR3 runs to 15 residues.

The V gene is TRBV20-1, the J gene TRBJ2-5. The CDR3 is 11 residues long. CDR1 is DFQATT, CDR2 SNEGSKA, per germline (reference sequence). CDR3 residues: CSAYDEETQYF.

The chain joins TRBV7-9 to TRBJ2-1. There are 12 residues in the CDR3. Germline CDR1 SEHNR, CDR2 FQNEAQ (reference sequence). The CDR3 sequence is CASSLALSEQFF. The full variable domain, its missing parts supplied by reference TRBV7-9 and TRBJ2-1, is DTGVSQNPRHKITKRGQNVTFRCDPISEHNRLYWYRQTLGQGPEFLTYFQNEAQLEKSRLLSDRFSAERPKGSFSTLEIQRTEQGDSAMYLCASSLALSEQFFGPGTRLTVL.

The chain carries TRBV5-1 and TRBJ2-5; without DNA, the TCRdb call of TRBD2 cannot be checked. This CDR3 spans 14 amino acids. Germline V gives CDR1 SGHRS, CDR2 YFSETQ. The CDR3 loop reads CATKPGRVEETQYF.

V is TRBV2 and J is TRBJ2-3; TCRdb indicates TRBD1, and absent DNA this call remains unverified. CDR3 length: 13 residues. Germline V lookup: CDR1 SNHLY, CDR2 FYNNEI. The CDR3 loop is CASIEGSTDTQYF.

The chain is built from TRBV12-3 or TRBV12-4 and TRBJ2-6. The CDR3 is made up of 15 amino acids. CDR3 protein: CASSLITAGANVLTF.

J is TRBJ1-3 and V is TRBV12-3 or TRBV12-4; TCRdb's assignment of TRBD1 cannot be checked, as there is no DNA. The CDR3 contains 14 residues. The CDR3 loop reads CASRGQGDRNTIYF.

The chain carries TRBV9 and TRBJ2-1; the TCRdb call, TRBD2, lacks DNA for checking. The V gene's germline CDR1 is SGDLS and CDR2 YYNGEE. This CDR3 is 15 amino acids long. CDR3 region: CASSATLEVYHEQFF.

The chain employs TRBV7-8 and TRBJ1-6. The CDR3 contains 15 residues. In germline, CDR1 is SGHVS, CDR2 FQNEAQ. The CDR3 sequence is CASSSDWQYNSPLHF.

The rearrangement joins TRBV20-1 to TRBJ2-1; without DNA, the TCRdb call of TRBD2 cannot be checked. CDR1 is DFQATT, CDR2 SNEGSKA, per germline (reference sequence). The CDR3 sequence is 12 residues long. The CDR3 sequence: CSAWTSGGAPFF.

This chain connects TRBV7-9 to TRBJ2-3; without DNA, the TCRdb call of TRBD2 cannot be checked. Germline assignment: CDR1 SEHNR and CDR2 FQNEAQ (reference sequence). There are 15 residues in the CDR3. The CDR3 sequence: CASSNRDSGTDTQYF.

The CDR3 is CASSGLTSRSGNTIYF. The genes are TRBV19 and TRBJ1-3. The V gene's germline CDR1 is LNHDA and CDR2 SQIVND (reference sequence). CDR3 size: 16 residues.

V and J are TRBV20-1 and TRBJ1-1; the D call of TRBD1 rests on TCRdb alone, since no DNA is present to check it. The CDR3 loop spans 13 amino acids. CDR1 DFQATT and CDR2 SNEGSKA come from the germline V gene (reference sequence). This CDR3 is CSARETGLTEAFF.

This chain uses TRBV7-3 with TRBJ2-3; the TCRdb call, TRBD2, lacks DNA for checking. From germline, CDR1 is SGHTA and CDR2 FQGTGA. CDR3 length: 15 amino acids. Here the CDR3 reads CASSSLAGHTDTQYF. The variable domain in full, completed from reference TRBV7-3 and TRBJ2-3, reads GAGVSQTPSNKVTEKGKYVELRCDPISGHTALYWYRQSLGQGPEFLIYFQGTGAADDSGLPNDRFFAVRPEGSVSTLKIQRTERGDSAVYLCASSSLAGHTDTQYFGPGTRLTVL.

J is TRBJ2-2 and V is TRBV7-8; TCRdb's assignment of TRBD1 cannot be checked, as there is no DNA. Germline V gives CDR1 SGHVS, CDR2 FQNEAQ. This CDR3 has 17 residues. CDR3: CASSLDLTGLSAGELFF. The full variable domain, with the rest looked up from reference TRBV7-8 and TRBJ2-2, is GAGVSQSPRYKVAKRGQDVALRCDPISGHVSLFWYQQALGQGPEFLTYFQNEAQLDKSGLPSDRFFAERPEGSVSTLKIQRTQQEDSAVYLCASSLDLTGLSAGELFFGEGSRLTVL.

V and J are TRBV5-4 and TRBJ2-7. The CDR3 is 14 residues long. CDR1 is SGHNT and CDR2 is YYREEE in the germline V gene (reference sequence). The CDR3 is CASSSWDTSYEQYF.

This chain joins TRBV27 and TRBJ2-6; TCRdb lists TRBD1, though no DNA is available to test this call. The CDR3 contains 14 residues. CDR1 and CDR2 from the germline V gene are MNHEY and SMNVEV (reference sequence). CDR3 protein: CASSGSGIAGVLTF.

The rearrangement links TRBV12-3 or TRBV12-4 to TRBJ1-4. The length of the CDR3 is 15 residues. The CDR3 loop is CTSSYSGKADEKLFF.

The chain has TRBV7-2 and TRBJ2-3; TCRdb's D call of TRBD2 is untestable without DNA. The CDR3 spans 11 residues. CDR1 is SGHTA and CDR2 is FQGNSA in the germline V gene. The CDR3 loop reads CASIEGGTQYF.